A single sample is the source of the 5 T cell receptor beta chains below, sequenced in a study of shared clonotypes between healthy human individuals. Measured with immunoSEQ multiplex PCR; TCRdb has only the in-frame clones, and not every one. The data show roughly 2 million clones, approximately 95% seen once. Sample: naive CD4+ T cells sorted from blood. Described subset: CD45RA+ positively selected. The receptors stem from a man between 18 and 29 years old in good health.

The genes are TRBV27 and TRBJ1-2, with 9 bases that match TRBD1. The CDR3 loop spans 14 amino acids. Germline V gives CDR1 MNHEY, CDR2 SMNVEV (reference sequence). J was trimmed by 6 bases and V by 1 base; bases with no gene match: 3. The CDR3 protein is CASSLLGTGNGYTF. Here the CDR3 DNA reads TGTGCCAGCAGTTTATTAGGGACAGGGAATGGCTACACCTTC.

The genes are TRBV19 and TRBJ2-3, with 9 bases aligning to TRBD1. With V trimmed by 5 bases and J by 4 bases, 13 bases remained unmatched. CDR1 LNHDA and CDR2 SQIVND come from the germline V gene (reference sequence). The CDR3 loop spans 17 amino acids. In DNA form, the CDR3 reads TGTGCCAGTAGTCCAGATTGGGGGACAGGGAATGCAGATACGCAGTATTTT. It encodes CASSPDWGTGNADTQYF.

The CDR3 bases are TGTGCCAGCAGCCCATGGGGTTTGGGACAGGGAACCGGGGAGCTGTTTTTT. It specifies CASSPWGLGQGTGELFF. J is TRBJ2-2 and V is TRBV7-3, with TRBD1 matching 9 bases. The V gene's germline CDR1 is SGHTA and CDR2 FQGTGA. V lost 5 bases to trimming and J lost 5 bases; unmatched junction nucleotides: 12. The CDR3 is 17 residues long.

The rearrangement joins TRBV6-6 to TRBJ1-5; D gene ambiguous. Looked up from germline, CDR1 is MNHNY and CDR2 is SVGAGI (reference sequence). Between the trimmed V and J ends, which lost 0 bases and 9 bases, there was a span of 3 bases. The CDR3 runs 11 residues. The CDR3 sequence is CASSYSSPQHF. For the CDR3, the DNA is TGTGCCAGCAGTTACTCCTCGCCCCAGCATTTT.

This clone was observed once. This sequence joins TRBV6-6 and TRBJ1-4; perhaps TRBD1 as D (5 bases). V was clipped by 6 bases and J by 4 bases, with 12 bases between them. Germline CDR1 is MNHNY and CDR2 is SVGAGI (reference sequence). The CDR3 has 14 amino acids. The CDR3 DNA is TGTGCCAGCAGCTTACAGGCGATTAATGAAAAACTGTTTTTT. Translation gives CASSLQAINEKLFF.